The 32 T cell receptor beta chains presented below share a single source sample, sequenced in a study of blood T cell repertoires in COVID-19. Here immunoSEQ multiplex PCR was the method, and the copy in TCRdb shows in-frame clones only, minus some. The sample yields 110,000 to 150,000 clones, about 80% seen once. The sequenced sample was peripheral blood. These receptors were collected from a man in his fifties or sixties with acute or convalescent COVID-19.

The J gene is TRBJ2-2, the V gene TRBV7-2; TRBD1 might be the D (5 bases). The CDR3 has 14 amino acids. The ends were cut back, 2 bases at V and 4 bases at J, with 8 bases in the middle. From germline, CDR1 is SGHTA and CDR2 FQGNSA. The CDR3 DNA reads as TGTGCCAGCAGCTTAAGTAGGGGCACCGGGGAGCTGTTTTTT. Translated: CASSLSRGTGELFF. Using reference TRBV7-2 and TRBJ2-2 for the parts outside the CDR3, the full variable domain is GAGVSQSPSNKVTEKGKDVELRCDPISGHTALYWYRQSLGQGLEFLIYFQGNSAPDKSGLPSDRFSAERTGGSVSTLTIQRTQQEDSAVYLCASSLSRGTGELFFGEGSRLTVL.

This clone was detected only a few times. The V call is TRBV5-1, the J call TRBJ1-1, with D possibly matching TRBD1 (6 bases). Looked up from germline, CDR1 is SGHRS and CDR2 is YFSETQ. The CDR3 is 14 residues long. V lost 7 bases to trimming and J lost 1 base, with 14 bases between them. The CDR3 loop is CASQDGGPNTEAFF. The DNA of the CDR3 is TGCGCCAGCCAGGATGGGGGCCCGAACACTGAAGCTTTCTTT.

The V gene is TRBV5-1, the J gene TRBJ2-1; tentatively, D is TRBD2 (5 bases). Germline-derived CDR1 and CDR2 are SGHRS and YFSETQ. V dropped 4 bases and J dropped 9 bases, with 8 bases sitting between them. This CDR3 is 11 amino acids long. CDR3 in amino acids: CASSPEGEQFF. CDR3 DNA: TGCGCCAGCAGCCCTGAGGGTGAGCAGTTCTTC. Full variable domain (outside the CDR3, taken from reference TRBV5-1 and TRBJ2-1): KAGVTQTPRYLIKTRGQQVTLSCSPISGHRSVSWYQQTPGQGLQFLFEYFSETQRNKGNFPGRFSGRQFSNSRSEMNVSTLELGDSALYLCASSPEGEQFFGPGTRLTVL.

This clone was picked up a small number of times. This chain uses TRBV27 with TRBJ2-1; 10 bases match TRBD2. Germline assignment: CDR1 MNHEY and CDR2 SMNVEV (reference sequence). V gave up 6 bases and J gave up 7 bases; unmatched junction bases: 3. CDR3 length: 13 residues. CDR3 sequence: CASRASGSNEQFF. The CDR3 nucleotides read TGTGCCAGCAGGGCTAGCGGGAGTAATGAGCAGTTCTTC.

The rearrangement joins TRBV19 to TRBJ1-6; 8 bases are a match to TRBD1. This CDR3 spans 16 amino acids. From germline, CDR1 is LNHDA and CDR2 SQIVND (reference sequence). The J segment lost 5 bases and the V segment lost 3 bases, leaving 6 bases of the junction unmatched. The CDR3 is CASSIRQGAHNSPLHF. The CDR3 DNA reads as TGTGCCAGTAGTATCCGGCAGGGGGCCCATAATTCACCCCTCCACTTT.

This clone was counted a single time. The chain joins TRBV5-1 to TRBJ1-1; 10 bases agree with TRBD1. CDR1 and CDR2 (germline): SGHRS, YFSETQ. After removal of 0 bases from V and 9 bases from J, the junction contained 8 bases not matched to a gene. There are 15 residues in the CDR3. The CDR3 is CASSLGGQGPIKAFF. As DNA, the CDR3 is TGCGCCAGCAGCTTGGGGGGACAGGGGCCCATTAAAGCTTTCTTT. The full variable domain, rest sourced from reference TRBV5-1 and TRBJ1-1, is KAGVTQTPRYLIKTRGQQVTLSCSPISGHRSVSWYQQTPGQGLQFLFEYFSETQRNKGNFPGRFSGRQFSNSRSEMNVSTLELGDSALYLCASSLGGQGPIKAFFGQGTRLTVV.

The chain is built from TRBV4-2 and TRBJ1-4; the match to TRBD1 covers 9 bases. The germline V gene has CDR1 LGHNA and CDR2 YNFKEQ. V shed 4 bases and J 7 bases; nucleotides not matched to a gene: 10. The CDR3 spans 16 residues. Here the CDR3 reads CASSPQGGQGGEKLFF. CDR3 in DNA: TGTGCCAGCAGCCCCCAAGGGGGACAGGGCGGTGAAAAACTGTTTTTT.

The chain joins TRBV2 to TRBJ2-7, with D tentatively TRBD1 (6 bases). CDR1 SNHLY and CDR2 FYNNEI come from the germline V gene. The V gene lost 4 bases and the J gene lost 3 bases, with 7 bases spanning the gap. The CDR3 is 12 amino acids. The CDR3 loop is CASSGDNYEQYF. The CDR3 DNA reads as TGTGCCAGCAGTGGGGACAACTACGAGCAGTACTTC.

V is TRBV28 and J is TRBJ1-1; the D gene is possibly TRBD1 (6 bases). This CDR3 is 14 amino acids long. CDR1 is MDHEN and CDR2 is SYDVKM in the germline V gene. Trimming stripped 3 bases from V and 1 base from J, with 9 bases between. CDR3 amino acids: CASSLLGQNTEAFF. DNA for the CDR3: TGTGCCAGCAGTTTGTTGGGACAGAACACTGAAGCTTTCTTT.

The chain joins TRBV18 to TRBJ2-1; a possible D gene is TRBD1 (5 bases). The V end was cut by 5 bases, the J end by 5 bases, with 10 bases between. CDR3 length: 13 residues. Germline CDR1 is KGHSH and CDR2 is LQKENI. The CDR3 coding sequence is TGTGCCAGCTCATTCGGACAAGACAATGAGCAGTTCTTC. Translated, it gives CASSFGQDNEQFF.

The chain couples TRBV30 to TRBJ1-1; no definite D call. The CDR3 sequence is 15 residues long. The germline V gene encodes CDR1 GTSNPN and CDR2 SVGIG (reference sequence). V was cut by 3 bases and J by 2 bases, with 16 bases left in between. This CDR3 is CAWSSFKQRNTEAFF. The CDR3 region has the DNA TGTGCCTGGAGCAGTTTTAAACAGAGAAACACTGAAGCTTTCTTT.

This chain connects TRBV5-1 to TRBJ2-1, with TRBD2 matching 11 bases. This CDR3 comprises 16 residues. Per the germline V gene, CDR1 is SGHRS and CDR2 is YFSETQ. J lost 5 bases, V lost 4 bases, and 8 bases had no gene match. In DNA, the CDR3 is TGCGCCAGCAGCGGGTTAGCGGGAGGGATCGACAATGAGCAGTTCTTC. This encodes CASSGLAGGIDNEQFF.

The chain couples TRBV24-1 to TRBJ2-6; D perhaps matches TRBD1 (6 bases). The germline V gene encodes CDR1 KGHDR and CDR2 SFDVKD. The CDR3 is 14 amino acids. Trimming took off 4 bases at V and 10 bases at J, with 13 bases between the two ends. The CDR3 DNA sequence: TGTGCCACCAGTGACCCCCTCACAGGGAACGTCCTGACTTTC. Protein product: CATSDPLTGNVLTF.

The rearrangement links TRBV7-2 to TRBJ1-2, with TRBD1 matching over 8 bases. This CDR3 contains 15 residues. J lost 7 bases, V lost 3 bases, and 10 bases had no gene match. Germline lookup yields CDR1 SGHTA and CDR2 FQGNSA. For the CDR3, the DNA is TGTGCCAGCAGCTTTCAAGTTCAGGGGGCGGGTGGCTACACCTTC. Protein: CASSFQVQGAGGYTF.

The genes are TRBV6-4 and TRBJ1-4; tentative D call: TRBD1 (6 bases). This CDR3 has 15 amino acids. The germline CDR1 and CDR2 sequences are MRHNA and SNTAGT. Between the trimmed V and J ends, which lost 3 bases and 8 bases, there was a span of 16 bases. The chain's CDR3 is CASSEHDRFREKLFF. CDR3 coding DNA: TGTGCCAGCAGTGAGCACGACAGGTTCCGGGAAAAACTGTTTTTT.

V usage is TRBV18 and J usage is TRBJ2-7, with TRBD2 matching 9 bases. The germline V gene has CDR1 KGHSH and CDR2 LQKENI. J was trimmed by 4 bases and V by 0 bases; bases with no gene match: 4. The CDR3 length is 15 residues. CDR3 DNA sequence: TGTGCCAGCTCACCACCGGCGGGAGGGGGATACGAGCAGTACTTC. It is translated as CASSPPAGGGYEQYF. The full variable domain, its missing parts supplied by reference TRBV18 and TRBJ2-7, is NAGVMQNPRHLVRRRGQEARLRCSPMKGHSHVYWYRQLPEEGLKFMVYLQKENIIDESGMPKERFSAEFPKEGPSILRIQQVVRGDSAAYFCASSPPAGGGYEQYFGPGTRLTVT.

The chain carries TRBV28 and TRBJ1-1; 11 nucleotides align to TRBD1. J lost 5 bases, V lost 4 bases, and 3 bases had no gene match. CDR3 length: 14 amino acids. Per germline, CDR1 MDHEN and CDR2 SYDVKM. DNA of the CDR3: TGTGCCAGCAGTTGGACAGGGGGCCGTACTGAAGCTTTCTTT. It yields the protein CASSWTGGRTEAFF.

The chain has TRBV18 and TRBJ2-3; D is possibly TRBD2 (6 bases). In germline, CDR1 is KGHSH, CDR2 LQKENI. This CDR3 is built from 16 residues. Trimming cost V 6 bases and J 2 bases, with 18 bases left between them. CDR3 nucleotide sequence: TGTGCCAGCTCCCTGGACCTGGTAGCGGCCACAGATACGCAGTATTTT. Translating it yields CASSLDLVAATDTQYF.

The rearrangement links TRBV2 to TRBJ2-2, with a tentative D call TRBD2 (5 bases). CDR1 and CDR2 (germline): SNHLY, FYNNEI. V was clipped by 6 bases and J by 1 base, with 9 bases between them. There are 14 residues in the CDR3. CDR3 bases: TGTGCCAGCAGGGGCACTAGGAACACCGGGGAGCTGTTTTTT. Translation gives CASRGTRNTGELFF.

The gene calls are TRBV28 and TRBJ1-4, with 8 bases matching TRBD1. Trimming at V came to 5 bases and at J to 3 bases, leaving 5 bases not matched to a gene. This CDR3 region has 15 residues. Germline CDR1 reads MDHEN; CDR2 reads SYDVKM. The chain's CDR3 is CASSPGQGSNEKLFF. DNA for the CDR3: TGTGCCAGCAGTCCCGGACAGGGATCTAATGAAAAACTGTTTTTT.

CDR3 amino acids: CASSPRQARWSPLHF. In DNA form, the CDR3 reads TGTGCCAGCAGTCCTCGACAGGCTAGGTGGTCACCCCTCCACTTT. V and J are TRBV28 and TRBJ1-6; D possibly corresponds to TRBD1 (6 bases). The V gene lost 5 bases and the J gene lost 10 bases, with 18 bases spanning the gap. Germline V gene data show CDR1 as MDHEN and CDR2 as SYDVKM. The CDR3 covers 15 residues.

J is TRBJ1-2 and V is TRBV7-2; 7 nucleotides match TRBD1. The germline gives CDR1 SGHTA, CDR2 FQGNSA. The V and J ends lost 5 bases and 5 bases, in that order; junction bases with no gene match: 5. The CDR3 contains 13 residues. DNA for the CDR3: TGTGCCAGCAGCCAGGACAGGATGTATGGCTACACCTTC. It is translated as CASSQDRMYGYTF.

This chain joins TRBV7-9 and TRBJ2-5; no firm D call. Germline loops: CDR1 SEHNR, CDR2 FQNEAQ (reference sequence). The V end lost 2 bases, the J end lost 5 bases, and 9 bases lay between the germline ends. The CDR3 length is 13 residues. For the CDR3, the DNA is TGTGCCAGCAGCTTAAGCTTGCCGGAGACCCAGTACTTC. Its translation: CASSLSLPETQYF.

The CDR3 is CASSQEGTSGNNEQFF. The CDR3 nucleotides read TGTGCCAGCAGCCAAGAAGGGACTAGCGGTAACAATGAGCAGTTCTTC. The chain has TRBV4-2 and TRBJ2-1; 11 bases line up with TRBD2. J was trimmed by 5 bases and V by 0 bases; bases with no gene match: 3. CDR1 is LGHNA, CDR2 YNFKEQ, per germline. CDR3 length: 16 residues.

Many counts were recorded for this clone. This specimen includes other DNA sequences encoding the same CDR3. The rearrangement links TRBV3-1 (or the pseudogene TRBV3-2) to TRBJ1-1; D call uncertain. The germline CDR1 and CDR2 sequences are LGHDT and YNNKEL (reference sequence). The V end lost 2 bases, the J end lost 1 base, and 5 bases lay between the germline ends. This CDR3 comprises 13 residues. The CDR3: CASSQIRNTEAFF. The CDR3, as DNA: TGTGCCAGCAGCCAAATCAGGAACACTGAAGCTTTCTTT.

The V call is TRBV18, the J call TRBJ2-7; a possible D gene is TRBD2 (5 bases). V lost 6 bases, J lost 2 bases, and 8 bases lay in between. The length of the CDR3 is 12 residues. The V gene's germline CDR1 is KGHSH and CDR2 LQKENI. In nucleotides, the CDR3 is TGTGCCAGCTCTACCGGGACCTACGAGCAGTACTTC. Translated, it gives CASSTGTYEQYF.

The V call is TRBV5-1, the J call TRBJ1-1; a possible D gene is TRBD1 (5 bases). The germline V and J ends were trimmed by 3 bases and 1 base, with 10 bases remaining between them. The germline gives CDR1 SGHRS, CDR2 YFSETQ. The CDR3 covers 14 residues. The CDR3 loop is CASSSGQENTEAFF. CDR3 in DNA: TGCGCCAGCAGCTCAGGGCAGGAGAACACTGAAGCTTTCTTT.

This clone was counted a single time. The chain couples TRBV29-1 to TRBJ1-2, with 7 bases fitting TRBD1. CDR1 and CDR2 from the germline V gene are SQVTM and ANQGSEA. Losses at the gene ends were 3 bases for V and 4 bases for J; bases not matched to a gene: 2. This CDR3 contains 12 residues. The CDR3 here is CSVDRDSYGYTF. In nucleotides, the CDR3 is TGCAGCGTTGACAGGGACAGCTATGGCTACACCTTC.

The chain employs TRBV7-2 and TRBJ2-7; the match to TRBD1 covers 8 bases. Germline CDR1 and CDR2: SGHTA and FQGNSA. The junction had 11 bases not matched to a gene; V was cut back by 5 bases and J by 8 bases. The CDR3 spans 14 residues. CDR3 sequence (DNA): TGTGCCAGCAGCCAAACAGGGGGTGGAGGGAAGCAGTACTTC. As protein: CASSQTGGGGKQYF.

V gene TRBV30 combines with J gene TRBJ1-2; 10 nucleotides match TRBD1. The CDR3 consists of 13 residues. V dropped 3 bases and J dropped 6; count of bases not matched to a gene: 4. Looked up from germline, CDR1 is GTSNPN and CDR2 is SVGIG (reference sequence). The CDR3 sequence: CAWRRQGADGYTF. The CDR3 DNA is TGTGCCTGGAGGCGACAGGGGGCAGATGGCTACACCTTC.

The chain employs TRBV29-1 and TRBJ2-5; 7 bases line up with TRBD2. The germline V gene encodes CDR1 SQVTM and CDR2 ANQGSEA. CDR3 length: 13 residues. J was trimmed by 5 bases and V by 8 bases; bases with no gene match: 11. CDR3 amino acids: CSSEYRAGETQYF. In DNA, the CDR3 is TGCAGCTCCGAATACAGAGCGGGGGAGACCCAGTACTTC.

This rearrangement joins TRBV11-2 to TRBJ2-1, with a weak D call TRBD2 (7 bases). Germline CDR1 SGHAT, CDR2 FQNNGV. The V end lost 4 bases, the J end lost 8 bases, and 21 bases lay between the germline ends. This CDR3 comprises 16 residues. The CDR3, as DNA: TGTGCCAGCAGCTCCGAAGGGGGGGCCTTCGGGGATGAGCAGTTCTTC. Translated: CASSSEGGAFGDEQFF.